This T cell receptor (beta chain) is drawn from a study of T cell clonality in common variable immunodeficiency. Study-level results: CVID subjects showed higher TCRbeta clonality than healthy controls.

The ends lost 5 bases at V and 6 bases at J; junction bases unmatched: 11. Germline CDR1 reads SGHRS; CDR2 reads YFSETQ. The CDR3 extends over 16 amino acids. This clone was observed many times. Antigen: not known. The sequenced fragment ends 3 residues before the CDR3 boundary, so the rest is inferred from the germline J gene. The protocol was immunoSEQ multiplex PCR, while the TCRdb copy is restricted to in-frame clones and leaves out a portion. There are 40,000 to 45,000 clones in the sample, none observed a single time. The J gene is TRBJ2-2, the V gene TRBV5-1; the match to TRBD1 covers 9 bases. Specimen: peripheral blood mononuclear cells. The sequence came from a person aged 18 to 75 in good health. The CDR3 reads CASSLQGAGSAGELFF. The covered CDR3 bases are TGCGCCAGCAGTTTACAGGGGGCGGGGAGCGCCGGGGAG.